This T cell receptor (beta chain) appears in the sequencing data of a study of blood T cells in healthy people across ages. A second PCR, run for roughly 6 to 11 cycles, used a sample-barcoded 5' primer plus a J-beta primer mix. TCRdb itself ran the 5' RACE reads through MiXCR, one entry per CDR3 protein. The sample has 850,000 to 1,000,000 distinct CDR3 sequences, roughly 50% seen once. The V gene's germline CDR1 is SGHTA and CDR2 FQGNSA. The CDR3 is 15 residues long. Losses at the gene ends were 6 bases for V and 6 bases for J; bases not matched to a gene: 12. The sample taken for sequencing was blood. This TCR came from a woman aged 55 to 70 in good health. The chain employs TRBV7-2 and TRBJ2-3; 7 bases map to TRBD1. CDR3 region: CASRNYRQGSDTQYF. The DNA for the CDR3 is TGTGCCAGCAGGAATTACCGACAGGGTTCCGATACGCAGTATTTT.